Reported below is one T cell receptor (beta chain). Its antigen remains unidentified. A much more abundant neighbour one base away suggests this may be a read error. TCRbeta libraries were built with three rounds of nested PCR, modified from ARM-PCR. TCRdb called the multiplex PCR reads again in MiXCR, with one record for every CDR3 protein. The sample carries under 140,000 distinct CDR3 sequences, over 75% recorded once. These data originate in a study of tumor and adjacent non-tumor tissue in lung cancer. Study at large: Patients were aged about 31 to 85, roughly nine men and about 5 women, stage I to III. Study results and caveats: Tumor tissue had significantly higher TCR diversity than normal lung. Higher tumor TCR diversity was associated with shorter survival.

No cell sorting was done before RNA was extracted from the tissue. Chemotherapy-naive patients with new lung cancer underwent thoracic surgery in China, August–November 2014. The CDR3 is made up of 16 amino acids. Germline CDR1 is MDHEN and CDR2 is SYDVKM. This chain connects TRBV28 to TRBJ2-3; TRBD2 matches 8 bases. The sample was lung tumor tissue. This receptor was obtained from a man between 70 and 80 years old with non-small cell lung cancer. The CDR3 is CACSFLSGSLSDMQYF. DNA of the CDR3: TGTGCCTGCAGTTTTCTGAGCGGGAGTTTGTCAGATATGCAGTATTTT.